This T cell receptor beta chain was sequenced in a study of control samples from healthy donors and cancer patients. The CDR3 spans 17 residues. CDR1 and CDR2 from the germline V gene are SEHNR and FQNEAQ (reference sequence). V dropped 4 bases and J dropped 4 bases, with 23 bases sitting between them. Some clones are missing from TCRdb's copy, which holds only in-frame ones; the method was immunoSEQ multiplex PCR. The sample consists of 75,000 to 100,000 clones, around 90% of them appearing once. Sample: blood. The TCR comes from a man younger than 45 in good health. The rearrangement links TRBV7-9 to TRBJ2-7; D tentatively reads TRBD1 or TRBD2 (5 bases each). In DNA form, the CDR3 reads TGTGCCAGCAGCTCCAACGAAGCCGGGACGAGCAAATACGAGCAGTACTTC. Encoded protein: CASSSNEAGTSKYEQYF.